Below are 3 T cell receptor beta chains sequenced from a single sample in a study of T cell clones after liver transplantation (dated by TCRdb to the late 2010s). To prepare the library, the immunoSEQ multiplex PCR assay was applied. The table comes from immuneACCESS by way of TCRdb, which keeps in-frame sequences with V and J called. Part of the clones is missing from these tables; in studies checked, under half for an unresolved V gene and the rest for unknown reasons. Within this sample are approximately 51,000 clones, with about nine tenths of them counted one time only. The ten largest clones represent under 15% of the sample. The input for sequencing was CD8+ T cells from blood, taken 12 months after liver transplant. Receptors were obtained from a human patient who received a liver transplant. Some T cells may have been brought in with the graft after a transplant.

CDR3 residues: CASSGLARNEQFF. Written as DNA, the CDR3 is TGTGCCAGCAGCGGGCTGGCGCGCAATGAGCAGTTCTTC. V gene TRBV13 combines with J gene TRBJ2-1; D is unresolved. V dropped 5 bases and J dropped 6 bases, with 11 bases sitting between them. From germline, CDR1 is PRHDT and CDR2 FYEKMQ (reference sequence). The length of the CDR3 is 13 residues.

The J gene is TRBJ1-2, the V gene TRBV6-5; no firm D call. The CDR3 length is 14 residues. CDR1 MNHEY and CDR2 SVGAGI come from the germline V gene. V lost 6 bases, J lost 2 bases, and 13 bases lay in between. CDR3 region: CASSQSYGNYGYTF. The CDR3 coding sequence is TGTGCCAGCAGCCAGTCCTACGGGAACTATGGCTACACCTTC.

The CDR3 protein is CASSSPRETSYNEQFF. As DNA, the CDR3 is TGTGCCAGCAGTTCACCGCGGGAGACCTCCTACAATGAGCAGTTCTTC. The chain joins TRBV28 to TRBJ2-1; 7 positions match TRBD2. Germline loops: CDR1 MDHEN, CDR2 SYDVKM. V shed 4 bases and J 0 bases; nucleotides not matched to a gene: 6. This CDR3 spans 16 amino acids.